What follows is one T cell receptor beta chain and its context. All patients were mismatch repair deficient, assessed by either PCR or immunohistochemistry. This CDR3 region has 10 residues. Germline V gene data show CDR1 as DFQATT and CDR2 as SNEGSKA (reference sequence). V was trimmed by 6 bases and J by 7 bases, leaving 7 bases between them. Method: immunoSEQ multiplex PCR; TCRdb's copy keeps in-frame clones and lacks some. This table holds around 100,000 clones, over 65% found once. This specimen comes from a study of PD-1 blockade in mismatch repair-deficient tumors. The V gene is TRBV20-1, the J gene TRBJ2-1; TRBD2 is a possible D gene (5 bases). This TCR derives from an adult with mismatch repair-deficient cancer. The specimen comprised peripheral blood, sampled roughly 60 weeks after starting pembrolizumab. The CDR3 DNA reads as TGCAGTGCAACTAGGAATGAGCAGTTCTTC. Translating gives CSATRNEQFF.